One and the same sample provided the 10 T cell receptor beta chains below, sequenced in a study of technical replicates of blood from a few donors. The repertoire was sequenced with immunoSEQ multiplex PCR; TCRdb's copy has only in-frame clones and lacks some. The sample records some 83,000 clones, roughly 93% being singletons. Sequenced sample: T cells isolated from PBMCs. These receptor sequences come from a human donor in good health.

The V gene is TRBV7-3, the J gene TRBJ1-1; 8 bases are shared with TRBD1. Germline V gene lookup returns CDR1 SGHTA and CDR2 FQGTGA. After removal of 3 bases from V and 1 base from J, the junction contained 1 base not matched to a gene. The CDR3 consists of 14 residues. CDR3 protein: CASSLTGENTEAFF. Written as DNA, the CDR3 is TGTGCCAGCAGCTTGACAGGGGAGAACACTGAAGCTTTCTTT. Full variable domain (rest looked up from reference TRBV7-3 and TRBJ1-1): GAGVSQTPSNKVTEKGKYVELRCDPISGHTALYWYRQSLGQGPEFLIYFQGTGAADDSGLPNDRFFAVRPEGSVSTLKIQRTERGDSAVYLCASSLTGENTEAFFGQGTRLTVV.

Concerning this clone: The sample has other DNA sequences that encode this CDR3 too. The chain links TRBV9 to TRBJ2-1, with unresolved D. The CDR3 totals 11 residues. Germline-derived CDR1 and CDR2 are SGDLS and YYNGEE. Trimming removed 1 base from V and 7 bases from J, with 3 bases in between. CDR3 coding DNA: TGTGCCAGCAGCGTATCGAATGAGCAGTTCTTC. Its protein is CASSVSNEQFF.

V gene TRBV25-1 combines with J gene TRBJ2-7; 7 bases map to TRBD2. The V gene's germline CDR1 is MGHDK and CDR2 SYGVNS. CDR3 length equals 13 residues. Unmatched junction bases numbered 2, after V lost 4 bases and J lost 2 bases. CDR3 loop: CASSAGLAYEQYF. The CDR3 nucleotides read TGTGCCAGCAGTGCCGGACTAGCCTACGAGCAGTACTTC.

The chain recombines TRBV6-6 with TRBJ2-1; the match to TRBD2 covers 7 bases. The CDR3 runs 13 residues. Trimming removed 4 bases from V and 9 bases from J; junction bases left unmatched: 6. The germline V gene encodes CDR1 MNHNY and CDR2 SVGAGI (reference sequence). CDR3 residues: CASSSTSFFEQFF. CDR3 DNA: TGTGCCAGCAGTTCGACTAGCTTCTTTGAGCAGTTCTTC.

The sample holds one count of this clone. For the CDR3, the DNA is TGCGCCAGCAGCCAAGAACGGACAGGGGAGGACGAGCAGTACTTC. Its protein product is CASSQERTGEDEQYF. The chain is built from TRBV4-1 and TRBJ2-7; 9 bases align to TRBD1. CDR1 is MGHRA, CDR2 YSYEKL, per germline. V dropped 0 bases and J dropped 5; count of bases not matched to a gene: 5. This CDR3 spans 15 amino acids.

The gene calls are TRBV9 and TRBJ1-3; TRBD1 is a possible D gene (5 bases). Trimming shortened V by 0 bases and J by 3 bases, and 7 bases separated the two germline ends. Germline V lookup: CDR1 SGDLS, CDR2 YYNGEE. This CDR3 comprises 14 residues. The CDR3 nucleotides read TGTGCCAGCAGCGTAGGCAGGGATGGAAACACCATATATTTT. This encodes CASSVGRDGNTIYF.

The J gene is TRBJ2-3, the V gene TRBV6-1, with TRBD2 as a possible D gene (5 bases). The germline V gene has CDR1 MNHNS and CDR2 SASEGT. The CDR3 is 14 amino acids. Trimming stripped 4 bases from V and 0 bases from J, with 8 bases between. The CDR3 DNA reads as TGTGCCAGCAGTGTGACTATTAGCACAGATACGCAGTATTTT. Its translation is CASSVTISTDTQYF.

This clone was found once. CDR3 sequence (DNA): TGTGCCAGCAGTTTACTAGCGGGAGCAGATACGCAGTATTTT. Amino acid sequence: CASSLLAGADTQYF. The chain has TRBV28 and TRBJ2-3; 10 bases align to TRBD2. The CDR3 extends over 14 amino acids. Germline CDR1 is MDHEN and CDR2 is SYDVKM. With 2 bases clipped from V and 4 bases from J, the junction kept 0 bases outside the gene matches.

V usage is TRBV19 and J usage is TRBJ1-1; TRBD1 might be the D (6 bases). V was pared by 4 bases and J by 0 bases, with 15 bases between. From germline, CDR1 is LNHDA and CDR2 SQIVND (reference sequence). The CDR3 length is 16 residues. The CDR3 reads CASSKNREGLNTEAFF. DNA for the CDR3: TGTGCCAGTAGTAAGAACAGGGAAGGGCTGAACACTGAAGCTTTCTTT.

The V gene is TRBV10-3, the J gene TRBJ2-7; a weak D match, TRBD1 (6 bases). The CDR3 extends over 14 amino acids. CDR1 and CDR2 (germline): ENHRY, SYGVKD. The germline V and J ends were trimmed by 8 bases and 4 bases, with 18 bases remaining between them. The CDR3 coding sequence is TGTGCCATCGAAGAAGCAGGGGATTTGTACGAGCAGTACTTC. Amino acid sequence: CAIEEAGDLYEQYF.